Below, one TCR beta chain is given with its context. Its specificity is unknown. The data belong to a study of T cell responses to AZD1222 COVID-19 vaccine. Study overall: Analyses pooled second doses at about 4 or about 12 weeks.

The germline V gene encodes CDR1 SGHAT and CDR2 FQNNGV. The CDR3 runs to 13 residues. V was pared by 0 bases and J by 7 bases, with 4 bases between. Points from the study as a whole: Mostly white British, mostly female donors; authors suggested clonal diversity may be underestimated.

Only in-frame clones appear in the TCRdb table, and some are missing; sequencing was by immunoSEQ multiplex PCR. The sample has some 130,000 clones, 85% to 95% seen once. Sequences were derived from peripheral blood, sampled on day 0 of AZD1222 vaccination. The sequence came from an adult in good health. V usage is TRBV11-2 and J usage is TRBJ1-6; unclear D gene. CDR3 amino acids: CASSLDPNSPLHF. In DNA, the CDR3 is TGTGCCAGCAGCTTAGATCCCAATTCACCCCTCCACTTT.